Listed here are 14 T cell receptor beta chains from one sample, sequenced in a study of T-cell reconstitution after alpha-beta-depleted transplantation in children. The authors prepared the TCRbeta library with unique molecular identifiers. TCRdb re-derived calls from the PCR reads in MiXCR, one entry per CDR3 protein. The sample includes about 610,000 distinct CDR3 sequences, over 9.5% of them seen just once. This specimen was PBMCs from the stem cell graft donor, taken from the stem cell graft. The source of these receptors is a human donor who donated a stem cell graft to a child with acute myeloid leukemia.

The chain carries TRBV7-2 and TRBJ2-1; D not resolved. The V gene's germline CDR1 is SGHTA and CDR2 FQGNSA. Trimming cost V 2 bases and J 7 bases, with 9 bases left between them. This CDR3 has 13 residues. CDR3 DNA sequence: TGTGCCAGCAGCTTAATAATCGGTAATGAGCAGTTCTTC. This translates into CASSLIIGNEQFF.

The chain uses TRBV28 and TRBJ2-7, with D maybe TRBD2 (6 bases). This CDR3 has 15 amino acids. Trimming took 6 bases from V and 4 from J, leaving 19 bases between them. The germline V gene encodes CDR1 MDHEN and CDR2 SYDVKM. CDR3 sequence (DNA): TGTGCCAGCAGGCCCCTCCGGGAGACCATATACGAGCAGTACTTC. The encoded protein is CASRPLRETIYEQYF.

CDR3 amino acids: CASSQDQGPAKNIQYF. The CDR3 coding sequence is TGCGCCAGCAGCCAAGATCAAGGGCCAGCCAAAAACATTCAGTACTTC. The chain is built from TRBV4-1 and TRBJ2-4; D not certain. The germline V gene encodes CDR1 MGHRA and CDR2 YSYEKL. This CDR3 is built from 16 residues. V gave up 0 bases and J gave up 0 bases, with 9 bases separating them.

In its sample, this clonotype was seen many times. This chain joins TRBV4-2 and TRBJ1-1; 8 nucleotides line up with TRBD1. CDR1 is LGHNA, CDR2 YNFKEQ, per germline. The V gene end was trimmed by 0 bases and the J gene end by 5 bases; junction bases not matched to a gene: 5. The CDR3 contains 15 residues. The CDR3, as DNA: TGTGCCAGCAGCCAAGATAACAGGGGGAGGACTGAAGCTTTCTTT. Translated, it gives CASSQDNRGRTEAFF.

This clonotype was counted ten times or more. The genes are TRBV20-1 and TRBJ2-2; D is possibly TRBD1 (6 bases). The V gene's germline CDR1 is DFQATT and CDR2 SNEGSKA (reference sequence). The CDR3 extends over 15 amino acids. V was cut by 0 bases and J by 2 bases, with 10 bases left in between. CDR3 residues: CSARDEGQNTGELFF. DNA of the CDR3: TGCAGTGCTAGAGATGAGGGACAAAACACCGGGGAGCTGTTTTTT.

This clonotype showed up many times. The rearrangement uses TRBV28 and TRBJ2-7; 8 nucleotides align to TRBD1. V gave up 4 bases and J gave up 5 bases; unmatched junction bases: 13. This CDR3 is built from 16 residues. Germline V gene data show CDR1 as MDHEN and CDR2 as SYDVKM. The CDR3 DNA is TGTGCCAGCAGTTCCCATCTTGGACAGGGTGGAAACGAGCAGTACTTC. It yields the protein CASSSHLGQGGNEQYF.

This clonotype was detected ten times or more. This chain links TRBV20-1 with TRBJ1-2; D not certain. V was pared by 6 bases and J by 4 bases, with 18 bases between. In germline, CDR1 is DFQATT, CDR2 SNEGSKA (reference sequence). This CDR3 comprises 14 residues. The CDR3 nucleotides read TGCAGTGCCAAGGGTCTCCTGGGGAGCTATGGCTACACCTTC. Encoded protein: CSAKGLLGSYGYTF.

This clonotype was seen repeatedly, ten times or more. This rearrangement joins TRBV3-1 to TRBJ1-4; D remains unclear. Between the trimmed V and J ends, which lost 1 base and 0 bases, there was a span of 6 bases. The CDR3 length is 15 residues. From germline, CDR1 is LGHDT and CDR2 YNNKEL (reference sequence). The CDR3 DNA follows: TGTGCCAGCAGCCAAGTAGGGACAACTAATGAAAAACTGTTTTTT. Translated, it gives CASSQVGTTNEKLFF.

This clonotype was counted a few times. The genes are TRBV27 and TRBJ1-5; unclear D gene. V was cut by 6 bases and J by 1 base, with 10 bases left in between. The CDR3 contains 14 residues. Germline CDR1 MNHEY, CDR2 SMNVEV (reference sequence). The CDR3 sequence is CASSKGRSNQPQHF. CDR3 DNA: TGTGCCAGCAGCAAAGGGAGAAGCAATCAGCCCCAGCATTTT.

This clonotype was detected only a few times. The chain uses TRBV27 and TRBJ2-3, with D unresolved. This CDR3 has 15 amino acids. V lost 5 bases to trimming and J lost 4 bases, with 16 bases between them. The germline V gene encodes CDR1 MNHEY and CDR2 SMNVEV (reference sequence). CDR3 amino acids: CASSPNEPYPDTQYF. CDR3 DNA: TGTGCCAGCAGTCCCAATGAACCCTATCCAGATACGCAGTATTTT.

The V and J genes are TRBV7-9 and TRBJ2-7; TRBD1 aligns across 7 bases. Germline loops: CDR1 SEHNR, CDR2 FQNEAQ (reference sequence). After removal of 3 bases from V and 2 bases from J, the junction contained 10 bases not matched to a gene. This CDR3 has 16 residues. The CDR3 spells CASSLVPGQRPYEQYF. CDR3 coding DNA: TGTGCCAGCAGCTTGGTCCCGGGACAGAGGCCCTACGAGCAGTACTTC. The whole variable domain, filled in from reference TRBV7-9 and TRBJ2-7, reads DTGVSQNPRHKITKRGQNVTFRCDPISEHNRLYWYRQTLGQGPEFLTYFQNEAQLEKSRLLSDRFSAERPKGSFSTLEIQRTEQGDSAMYLCASSLVPGQRPYEQYFGPGTRLTVT.

This clonotype was recorded many times. The genes are TRBV7-3 and TRBJ1-1; D is perhaps TRBD1 (5 bases). In germline, CDR1 is SGHTA, CDR2 FQGTGA. The V and J ends lost 5 bases and 7 bases respectively, with 17 bases between them. There are 14 residues in the CDR3. The CDR3 DNA is TGTGCCAGCAGCCCCCTGGGGACGGGATTTGAAGCTTTCTTT. Amino acid sequence: CASSPLGTGFEAFF.

The table lists this clonotype with a few counts. The chain couples TRBV2 to TRBJ2-1; no definite D call. The CDR3 is 13 amino acids. Germline values: CDR1 SNHLY, CDR2 FYNNEI. With 3 bases removed from V and 10 bases from J, the gap between germline ends came to 13 bases. The CDR3 reads CASSESRVNEQFF. In DNA, the CDR3 is TGTGCCAGCAGTGAGAGTAGAGTAAACGAGCAGTTCTTC.

This CDR3 is CASSEASWSLDSYEQYF. DNA for the CDR3: TGTGCCAGCAGTGAAGCTTCTTGGTCTCTAGACAGCTACGAGCAGTACTTC. The rearrangement links TRBV2 to TRBJ2-7; D possibly corresponds to TRBD1 (5 bases). Germline loops: CDR1 SNHLY, CDR2 FYNNEI. Trimming took off 0 bases at V and 3 bases at J, with 18 bases between the two ends. The CDR3 loop spans 17 amino acids.